The clone carrying this TCR beta chain was counted only a few times. Germline CDR1 reads MNHEY; CDR2 reads SMNVEV (reference sequence). V was clipped by 3 bases and J by 8 bases, with 11 bases between them. This CDR3 spans 13 amino acids. The data stem from a study of blood T cells in healthy people across ages. Donor samples were obtained from healthy Caucasian individuals from Russia, aged about 6 to 100. Next came a second PCR, run for about 6 to 11 cycles, which used a sample-barcoded 5' primer along with a J-beta primer mix. TCRdb recomputed calls from the 5' RACE reads with MiXCR, one row per CDR3 protein. The table records roughly 1,000,000 distinct CDR3 sequences, about 23% of them present only once. The same specimen was also included in a second study, on T cells of mothers and their children. This second study says: For the second PCR, the M1S primer put in sample barcodes and 2-4 random nucleotides.

The chain uses TRBV27 and TRBJ2-1; D is unresolved. The sequencing input was blood. This receptor was identified in a girl aged 2-9 years in good health. In DNA form, the CDR3 reads TGTGCCAGCAGTTTGGCCCCGACGGATGAGCAGTTCTTC. This gives the protein CASSLAPTDEQFF.